A single sample gave rise to the 26 T cell receptor beta chains below, sequenced in a study of CD8 T cells in Susac syndrome. A quantity of roughly 0.5 to 1 ug RNA underwent reverse transcription using random hexamers. One entry per CDR3 protein, called by TCRdb with MiXCR from the immunoSEQ multiplex PCR reads. The profile shows 150,000 to 200,000 distinct CDR3 sequences, around 96% of them singletons. Sequencing was done on a sample of CD4+ T cells from PBMCs. Every receptor here comes from a human donor in good health.

This chain joins TRBV20-1 and TRBJ2-5; 15 bases are a match to TRBD2. The V gene end was trimmed by 6 bases and the J gene end by 5 bases; junction bases not matched to a gene: 4. Germline V gene data show CDR1 as DFQATT and CDR2 as SNEGSKA (reference sequence). The CDR3 totals 14 residues. CDR3 region: CSADGLAGGETQYF. DNA of the CDR3: TGCAGTGCGGACGGACTAGCGGGGGGGGAGACCCAGTACTTC.

The chain uses TRBV20-1 and TRBJ2-2, with 8 bases identical to TRBD2. Germline trimming cut 3 bases from V and 6 bases from J; bases unmatched to any gene: 9. Germline V lookup: CDR1 DFQATT, CDR2 SNEGSKA (reference sequence). This CDR3 has 15 residues. The CDR3 sequence is CSASGSGAPSGELFF. The CDR3 bases are TGCAGTGCTAGTGGTAGCGGGGCCCCGTCCGGGGAGCTGTTTTTT.

The chain carries TRBV9 and TRBJ2-7; D gene unclear. Trimming left V 3 bases short and J 0 bases short, with 19 bases between. From germline, CDR1 is SGDLS and CDR2 YYNGEE. This CDR3 comprises 17 residues. CDR3 nucleotide sequence: TGTGCCAGCAGCGGAGGTGTTGAGAGGATGTTCTCCTACGAGCAGTACTTC. As protein: CASSGGVERMFSYEQYF.

The gene calls are TRBV5-4 and TRBJ2-7, with 7 positions matching TRBD1. The J segment lost 6 bases and the V segment lost 0 bases, leaving 3 bases of the junction unmatched. Germline V gene lookup returns CDR1 SGHNT and CDR2 YYREEE (reference sequence). The CDR3 spans 13 residues. The chain's CDR3 is CASSLAGGREQYF. In nucleotides, the CDR3 is TGTGCCAGCAGCTTGGCAGGGGGACGCGAGCAGTACTTC.

V usage is TRBV6-5 and J usage is TRBJ2-7, with D perhaps given as TRBD1 or TRBD2 (5 bases each). Trimming stripped 0 bases from V and 5 bases from J, with 14 bases between. The germline CDR1 and CDR2 sequences are MNHEY and SVGAGI. The CDR3 consists of 15 residues. CDR3: CASSYSAGRVHEQYF. Written as DNA, the CDR3 is TGTGCCAGCAGTTACTCGGCGGGCAGGGTCCACGAGCAGTACTTC.

The chain combines TRBV7-2 with TRBJ2-1; D not resolved. Trimming left V 6 bases short and J 4 bases short, with 13 bases between. Germline CDR1 is SGHTA and CDR2 is FQGNSA. The CDR3 totals 14 residues. The CDR3 nucleotides read TGTGCCAGCAGGGCCCGAGACGCTTACAATGAGCAGTTCTTC. Encoded protein: CASRARDAYNEQFF.

This sequence joins TRBV15 and TRBJ2-3; D ambiguous. The germline V gene encodes CDR1 LNHNV and CDR2 YYDKDF (reference sequence). Trimming removed 1 base at V and 4 bases at J, with 9 bases between. This CDR3 is 14 amino acids long. The CDR3 loop is CATSRGIVADTQYF. CDR3 DNA sequence: TGTGCCACCAGCAGAGGGATAGTCGCAGATACGCAGTATTTT.

The chain joins TRBV12-3 or TRBV12-4 to TRBJ2-5, with a possible D match to TRBD2 (5 bases). This CDR3 comprises 13 residues. V shed 6 bases and J shed 1 base, with 9 bases lying between them. The chain's CDR3 is CASRRASQETQYF. In DNA, the CDR3 is TGTGCCAGCAGGAGGGCCAGCCAAGAGACCCAGTACTTC.

The gene calls are TRBV6-5 and TRBJ2-1, with TRBD1 matching 8 bases. Germline trimming cut 5 bases from V and 1 base from J; bases unmatched to any gene: 4. The length of the CDR3 is 15 residues. The germline CDR1 and CDR2 sequences are MNHEY and SVGAGI. CDR3 in amino acids: CASSGQGFSYNEQFF. The CDR3 bases are TGTGCCAGCAGTGGACAGGGTTTTTCCTACAATGAGCAGTTCTTC.

V gene TRBV4-3 combines with J gene TRBJ1-1; D ambiguous. V lost 1 base, J lost 5 bases, and 8 bases lay in between. The CDR3 has 13 amino acids. The V gene's germline CDR1 is LGHNA and CDR2 YSLEER. In DNA, the CDR3 is TGCGCCAGCAGCCAAGGCGACCGAACTGAAGCTTTCTTT. This translates into CASSQGDRTEAFF.

This chain joins TRBV20-1 and TRBJ2-7; D is ambiguous. Trimming stripped 7 bases from V and 5 bases from J, with 9 bases between. CDR3 size: 10 residues. The germline V gene has CDR1 DFQATT and CDR2 SNEGSKA (reference sequence). The CDR3 spells CSVRRNEQYF. CDR3 bases: TGCAGTGTTCGTAGGAACGAGCAGTACTTC.

V gene TRBV9 combines with J gene TRBJ2-7, with a possible D match to TRBD1 (6 bases). From germline, CDR1 is SGDLS and CDR2 YYNGEE. The CDR3 totals 14 residues. The ends were cut back, 3 bases at V and 6 bases at J, with 16 bases in the middle. Here the CDR3 reads CASSARQEPTEQYF. The CDR3 coding sequence is TGTGCCAGCAGCGCTAGACAGGAACCTACCGAGCAGTACTTC. The complete variable domain, with remaining parts taken from reference TRBV9 and TRBJ2-7, reads DSGVTQTPKHLITATGQRVTLRCSPRSGDLSVYWYQQSLDQGLQFLIQYYNGEERAKGNILERFSAQQFPDLHSELNLSSLELGDSALYFCASSARQEPTEQYFGPGTRLTVT.

Details on this clonotype: Compared with germline, one end of the junction differs, possibly owing to a read error. V gene TRBV7-2 combines with J gene TRBJ1-6; D unresolved. This CDR3 contains 13 residues. From germline, CDR1 is SGHTA and CDR2 FQGNSA. This CDR3 reads CASSLGVNSPLHF. Here the CDR3 DNA reads TGTGCCAGCAGTTTAGGCGTTAATTCACCCCTCCACTTT. The full variable domain, its missing parts supplied by reference TRBV7-2 and TRBJ1-6, is GAGVSQSPSNKVTEKGKDVELRCDPISGHTALYWYRQSLGQGLEFLIYFQGNSAPDKSGLPSDRFSAERTGGSVSTLTIQRTQQEDSAVYLCASSLGVNSPLHFGNGTRLTVT.

J is TRBJ2-1 and V is TRBV3-1, with TRBD2 identical over 13 bases. CDR1 is LGHDT and CDR2 is YNNKEL in the germline V gene (reference sequence). The CDR3 loop spans 17 amino acids. V shed 4 bases and J 0 bases; nucleotides not matched to a gene: 3. The CDR3 DNA reads as TGTGCCAGCAGCCTGGGACTAGCGGGGAGCTCCTACAATGAGCAGTTCTTC. Translating gives CASSLGLAGSSYNEQFF.

The chain employs TRBV23-1 and TRBJ1-2, with a weak D call TRBD1 (5 bases). TRBV23-1 is designated an ORF whose function remains uncertain. The V end lost 1 base, the J end lost 6 bases, and 15 bases lay between the germline ends. The CDR3 totals 15 residues. CDR3 nucleotides: TGCGCCAGCAGTCAATGGGCAGGGACGGTCCATGGCTACACCTTC. Translating gives CASSQWAGTVHGYTF.

The chain combines TRBV7-2 with TRBJ2-2, with D unresolved. Trimming pared 3 bases from V and 5 bases from J, leaving 10 bases between. The CDR3 spans 14 residues. Germline CDR1 and CDR2: SGHTA and FQGNSA. CDR3 amino acids: CASSLGLWTGELFF. The CDR3 DNA is TGTGCCAGCAGCTTGGGCCTCTGGACCGGGGAGCTGTTTTTT.

This clonotype was seen a single time. The rearrangement joins TRBV29-1 to TRBJ1-1; the D gene is possibly TRBD1 (6 bases). Germline-derived CDR1 and CDR2 are SQVTM and ANQGSEA. The V end was cut by 7 bases, the J end by 2 bases, with 17 bases between. CDR3 length equals 14 residues. The CDR3 bases are TGCAGCGGACAGGTATCACCTCGAAACACTGAAGCTTTCTTT. This sequence encodes CSGQVSPRNTEAFF.

This chain joins TRBV30 and TRBJ1-5; perhaps TRBD1 as D (5 bases). V lost 4 bases, J lost 0 bases, and 10 bases lay in between. This CDR3 comprises 14 residues. Germline V gene data show CDR1 as GTSNPN and CDR2 as SVGIG (reference sequence). For the CDR3, the DNA is TGTGCCTGGACAGGGACGGGTAGCAATCAGCCCCAGCATTTT. Amino acids: CAWTGTGSNQPQHF.

The V and J genes are TRBV18 and TRBJ1-6, with D tentatively TRBD1 (6 bases). This CDR3 comprises 15 residues. Deletions cut 3 bases from V and 6 bases from J, with 12 bases between. Germline V gene lookup returns CDR1 KGHSH and CDR2 LQKENI. The CDR3 protein is CASSPLQGGNSPLHF. The CDR3 DNA reads TGTGCCAGCTCACCTTTACAGGGTGGTAATTCACCCCTCCACTTT.

The rearrangement links TRBV7-2 to TRBJ2-1; 9 bases match TRBD2. The ends lost 8 bases at V and 5 bases at J; junction bases unmatched: 13. This CDR3 region has 16 residues. Germline values: CDR1 SGHTA, CDR2 FQGNSA. CDR3 region: CASAPRVAGANNEQFF. Here the CDR3 DNA reads TGTGCCAGCGCCCCAAGGGTAGCGGGGGCCAACAATGAGCAGTTCTTC. The variable domain in full, with the rest retrieved from reference TRBV7-2 and TRBJ2-1, is GAGVSQSPSNKVTEKGKDVELRCDPISGHTALYWYRQSLGQGLEFLIYFQGNSAPDKSGLPSDRFSAERTGGSVSTLTIQRTQQEDSAVYLCASAPRVAGANNEQFFGPGTRLTVL.

The rearrangement links TRBV30 to TRBJ2-3; TRBD2 matches at 12 bases. With V trimmed by 1 base and J by 4 bases, 3 bases remained unmatched. CDR3 length: 15 residues. CDR1 is GTSNPN, CDR2 SVGIG, per germline (reference sequence). The CDR3 DNA is TGTGCCTGGAGTGCACTAGCGGGGGGCGCAGATACGCAGTATTTT. It specifies CAWSALAGGADTQYF.

The J gene is TRBJ2-5, the V gene TRBV11-2, with D perhaps matching TRBD2 (5 bases). V gave up 5 bases and J gave up 5 bases, with 12 bases separating them. The CDR3 length is 13 residues. The germline gives CDR1 SGHAT, CDR2 FQNNGV. In DNA form, the CDR3 reads TGTGCCAGCAGCCCTCCGGGAAGCGAGACCCAGTACTTC. It yields the protein CASSPPGSETQYF.

The chain joins TRBV30 to TRBJ2-7, with TRBD2 identical over 8 bases. The length of the CDR3 is 13 residues. CDR1 GTSNPN and CDR2 SVGIG come from the germline V gene (reference sequence). Trimming removed 4 bases from V and 1 base from J; junction bases left unmatched: 3. The CDR3 sequence: CAWTGGGSYEQYF. The DNA of the CDR3 is TGTGCCTGGACCGGCGGGGGGTCCTACGAGCAGTACTTC.

CDR3: CASSRSGGGRETQYF. DNA for the CDR3: TGTGCCAGCAGTCGTAGCGGGGGAGGACGAGAGACCCAGTACTTC. The rearrangement uses TRBV7-2 and TRBJ2-5; 9 nucleotides line up with TRBD2. Trimming at V came to 6 bases and at J to 4 bases, leaving 9 bases not matched to a gene. CDR1 is SGHTA, CDR2 FQGNSA, per germline. The CDR3 covers 15 residues.

The chain links TRBV6-5 to TRBJ2-3; 8 bases match TRBD2. V trimming: 0 bases; J trimming: 2 bases; junction bases outside the gene matches: 4. The germline CDR1 and CDR2 sequences are MNHEY and SVGAGI. The CDR3 covers 16 residues. CDR3 protein: CASSYSPAGVTDTQYF. DNA of the CDR3: TGTGCCAGCAGTTACTCGCCAGCGGGGGTCACAGATACGCAGTATTTT.

The J gene is TRBJ2-3, the V gene TRBV15; 9 bases line up with TRBD2. With 5 bases clipped from V and 6 bases from J, the junction kept 6 bases outside the gene matches. Per the germline V gene, CDR1 is LNHNV and CDR2 is YYDKDF (reference sequence). The CDR3 runs 14 residues. CDR3 residues: CATSSSGGSDTQYF. CDR3 in DNA: TGTGCCACCAGCTCAAGCGGGGGGTCTGATACGCAGTATTTT.